The present T cell receptor (beta chain) was sequenced within a study of early T cells in non-severe SARS-CoV-2 infection. Looking at the study overall: The study sequenced bulk RNA from unsorted whole blood, with chains unpaired.

CDR1 and CDR2 (germline): GTSNPN, SVGIG (reference sequence). The V end lost 3 bases, the J end lost 6 bases, and 10 bases lay between the germline ends. The CDR3 sequence is 12 residues long. Individual cDNA molecules carried attached unique molecular identifiers. TCRdb reprocessed the 5' RACE reads with MiXCR, giving one entry per CDR3 protein. The profile covers tens of thousands of distinct CDR3 sequences, with around 13% appearing a single time and approximately 4.8% taken by the ten largest. The V call is TRBV30, the J call TRBJ2-3; D unresolved. The sample comprised whole blood. This TCR was recovered from an adult who was a healthcare worker with PCR-confirmed SARS-CoV-2 infection or an uninfected control (not recorded which). The chain's CDR3 is CAWRGNGDTQYF. CDR3 nucleotide sequence: TGTGCCTGGAGGGGTAACGGGGATACGCAGTATTTT.